The 17 T cell receptor beta chains presented below share a single source sample, sequenced in a study of T cell responses to AZD1222 COVID-19 vaccine. Measured with immunoSEQ multiplex PCR; TCRdb has only the in-frame clones, and not every one. The sample carries over 100,000 clones, around 84% recorded once. The sample was peripheral blood, taken on day 0 of AZD1222 vaccination. The receptors come from an adult in good health.

The DNA of the CDR3 is TGTGCCAGCAGCGTAGGTGGTAGCGGGGTCAGCTCCTACAATGAGCAGTTCTTC. This codes for CASSVGGSGVSSYNEQFF. The V call is TRBV9, the J call TRBJ2-1; 8 positions match TRBD2. Germline V gene data show CDR1 as SGDLS and CDR2 as YYNGEE. The CDR3 has 18 amino acids. Trimming cost V 0 bases and J 0 bases; bases outside gene matches: 8. The entire variable domain, with the rest obtained from reference TRBV9 and TRBJ2-1, is as follows: DSGVTQTPKHLITATGQRVTLRCSPRSGDLSVYWYQQSLDQGLQFLIQYYNGEERAKGNILERFSAQQFPDLHSELNLSSLELGDSALYFCASSVGGSGVSSYNEQFFGPGTRLTVL.

Worth noting for this clone: Other nucleotide sequences in the sample specify the same CDR3. The chain links TRBV2 to TRBJ1-1; D call uncertain. Germline values: CDR1 SNHLY, CDR2 FYNNEI. This CDR3 comprises 10 residues. The V end lost 4 bases, the J end lost 7 bases, and 4 bases lay between the germline ends. The CDR3 region is CASSVGEAFF. CDR3 in DNA: TGTGCCAGCAGTGTGGGTGAAGCTTTCTTT. The complete variable domain, with remaining parts taken from reference TRBV2 and TRBJ1-1, reads EPEVTQTPSHQVTQMGQEVILRCVPISNHLYFYWYRQILGQKVEFLVSFYNNEISEKSEIFDDQFSVERPDGSNFTLKIRSTKLEDSAMYFCASSVGEAFFGQGTRLTVV.

The genes are TRBV5-1 and TRBJ1-1; D possibly corresponds to TRBD1 (6 bases). Trimming stripped 0 bases from V and 0 bases from J, with 6 bases between. Per the germline V gene, CDR1 is SGHRS and CDR2 is YFSETQ. The CDR3 runs to 14 residues. This CDR3 is CASSLGTVNTEAFF. CDR3 DNA sequence: TGCGCCAGCAGCTTGGGGACAGTGAACACTGAAGCTTTCTTT. Together with reference TRBV5-1 and TRBJ1-1, the CDR3 gives the full variable domain: KAGVTQTPRYLIKTRGQQVTLSCSPISGHRSVSWYQQTPGQGLQFLFEYFSETQRNKGNFPGRFSGRQFSNSRSEMNVSTLELGDSALYLCASSLGTVNTEAFFGQGTRLTVV.

The rearrangement links TRBV2 to TRBJ2-1; 12 bases are shared with TRBD2. The CDR3 runs 15 residues. Germline CDR1 SNHLY, CDR2 FYNNEI. J was trimmed by 2 bases and V by 6 bases; bases with no gene match: 2. The CDR3 protein is CASRPSGRAYNEQFF. Written as DNA, the CDR3 is TGTGCCAGCAGACCTAGCGGGAGGGCCTACAATGAGCAGTTCTTC.

V gene TRBV19 combines with J gene TRBJ1-4, with D possibly being TRBD1 (5 bases). The V and J ends lost 5 bases and 6 bases respectively, with 13 bases between them. Germline lookup yields CDR1 LNHDA and CDR2 SQIVND (reference sequence). This CDR3 region has 14 residues. CDR3 bases: TGTGCCAGTAGTTCAGGGAGCGAGGATGAAAAACTGTTTTTT. It yields the protein CASSSGSEDEKLFF.

The chain recombines TRBV28 with TRBJ1-2; possible D gene TRBD1, 5 bases. There are 15 residues in the CDR3. V was clipped by 10 bases and J by 7 bases, with 25 bases between them. Looked up from germline, CDR1 is MDHEN and CDR2 is SYDVKM. For the CDR3, the DNA is TGTGCCACCTCACCGGATTCGGCGTCTGGGGCTGGCTACACCTTC. Translating it yields CATSPDSASGAGYTF.

This sequence joins TRBV29-1 and TRBJ1-2; 12 positions match TRBD1. Trimming took 6 bases from V and 4 from J; bases not matched to a gene: 6. This CDR3 comprises 14 residues. The germline gives CDR1 SQVTM, CDR2 ANQGSEA. CDR3 DNA sequence: TGCAGCGTGGGACAGGGGGCGGCTGTCTATGGCTACACCTTC. Translated, it gives CSVGQGAAVYGYTF.

V is TRBV6-6 and J is TRBJ2-5; 7 bases fit TRBD2. V shed 7 bases and J 5 bases; nucleotides not matched to a gene: 10. The CDR3 is 14 residues long. CDR1 is MNHNY, CDR2 SVGAGI, per germline (reference sequence). CDR3 in amino acids: CASTWGGRSETQYF. Here the CDR3 DNA reads TGTGCCAGCACCTGGGGCGGGAGATCGGAGACCCAGTACTTC.

This chain connects TRBV19 to TRBJ2-1; D remains ambiguous. This CDR3 is built from 12 residues. V was trimmed by 3 bases and J by 8 bases, leaving 8 bases between them. The germline V gene encodes CDR1 LNHDA and CDR2 SQIVND (reference sequence). In nucleotides, the CDR3 is TGTGCCAGTAGTATTCGTAGAGATGAGCAGTTCTTC. Protein product: CASSIRRDEQFF. Together with reference TRBV19 and TRBJ2-1, the CDR3 gives the full variable domain: DGGITQSPKYLFRKEGQNVTLSCEQNLNHDAMYWYRQDPGQGLRLIYYSQIVNDFQKGDIAEGYSVSREKKESFPLTVTSAQKNPTAFYLCASSIRRDEQFFGPGTRLTVL.

The chain combines TRBV6-5 with TRBJ1-2, with D maybe TRBD1 (5 bases). The CDR3 spans 15 residues. The germline V gene has CDR1 MNHEY and CDR2 SVGAGI. V was pared by 6 bases and J by 7 bases, with 21 bases between. Written as DNA, the CDR3 is TGTGCCAGCAGGTACACCTGGGACGGCCAAGGTGGCTACACCTTC. Residues: CASRYTWDGQGGYTF.

The genes are TRBV3-1 (or the pseudogene TRBV3-2) and TRBJ2-1; TRBD2 matches 8 bases. The CDR3 is 14 amino acids. CDR1 is LGHDT and CDR2 is YNNKEL in the germline V gene (reference sequence). V lost 4 bases and J lost 4; bases outside the gene matches: 3. CDR3 nucleotide sequence: TGTGCCAGCAGCCGAGCGGGAGAGTACAATGAGCAGTTCTTC. Its translation: CASSRAGEYNEQFF.

Written as DNA, the CDR3 is TGTGCCAGCAGCCTATGGGCAGGGGAGGAACACTATGGCTACACCTTC. Amino acid sequence: CASSLWAGEEHYGYTF. This chain uses TRBV9 with TRBJ1-2; the D gene is possibly TRBD1 (6 bases). Trimming cost V 4 bases and J 3 bases, with 19 bases left between them. In germline, CDR1 is SGDLS, CDR2 YYNGEE. This CDR3 comprises 16 residues. The full variable domain, rest sourced from reference TRBV9 and TRBJ1-2, is DSGVTQTPKHLITATGQRVTLRCSPRSGDLSVYWYQQSLDQGLQFLIQYYNGEERAKGNILERFSAQQFPDLHSELNLSSLELGDSALYFCASSLWAGEEHYGYTFGSGTRLTVV.

J is TRBJ2-7 and V is TRBV10-1; D possibly uses TRBD1 or TRBD2 (6 bases each). Germline V gene lookup returns CDR1 WNHNN and CDR2 SYGVQD (reference sequence). V lost 7 bases to trimming and J lost 6 bases, with 13 bases between them. The CDR3 extends over 12 amino acids. The CDR3 reads CASIRGPGEQYF. The DNA for the CDR3 is TGCGCCAGCATTCGGGGGCCTGGCGAGCAGTACTTC.

V gene TRBV27 combines with J gene TRBJ2-3; 10 nucleotides line up with TRBD2. This CDR3 region has 15 residues. Germline values: CDR1 MNHEY, CDR2 SMNVEV (reference sequence). The trim removed 2 bases at V and 7 bases at J, leaving 6 bases unmatched. The CDR3: CASSLKREGLNTQYF. DNA for the CDR3: TGTGCCAGCAGTTTAAAGCGGGAGGGCCTCAATACGCAGTATTTT.

This clone is medium-sized in the sample. The chain recombines TRBV14 with TRBJ1-2; unclear D gene. Trimming removed 3 bases from V and 1 base from J, with 12 bases in between. The CDR3 length is 15 residues. Per the germline V gene, CDR1 is SGHDN and CDR2 is FVKESK. The CDR3: CASSHLQTDNYGYTF. The DNA for the CDR3 is TGTGCCAGCAGCCATTTGCAGACCGATAACTATGGCTACACCTTC. Complete variable domain (other parts from reference TRBV14 and TRBJ1-2): EAGVTQFPSHSVIEKGQTVTLRCDPISGHDNLYWYRRVMGKEIKFLLHFVKESKQDESGMPNNRFLAERTGGTYSTLKVQPAELEDSGVYFCASSHLQTDNYGYTFGSGTRLTVV.

CDR3 coding DNA: TGTGCCAGTTATAGGAGCTCCTACGAGCAGTACTTC. It specifies CASYRSSYEQYF. The genes are TRBV28 and TRBJ2-7; D remains ambiguous. Looked up from germline, CDR1 is MDHEN and CDR2 is SYDVKM. The CDR3 loop spans 12 amino acids. Deletions cut 9 bases from V and 0 bases from J, with 9 bases between.

This clone was seen only once. The chain recombines TRBV2 with TRBJ2-7; 9 bases map to TRBD2. The CDR3 sequence is 15 residues long. CDR1 and CDR2 from the germline V gene are SNHLY and FYNNEI. Trimming cost V 6 bases and J 2 bases; bases outside gene matches: 8. The DNA for the CDR3 is TGTGCCAGCAGAACTACTAGCGGGCACCCCTACGAGCAGTACTTC. Translated: CASRTTSGHPYEQYF.